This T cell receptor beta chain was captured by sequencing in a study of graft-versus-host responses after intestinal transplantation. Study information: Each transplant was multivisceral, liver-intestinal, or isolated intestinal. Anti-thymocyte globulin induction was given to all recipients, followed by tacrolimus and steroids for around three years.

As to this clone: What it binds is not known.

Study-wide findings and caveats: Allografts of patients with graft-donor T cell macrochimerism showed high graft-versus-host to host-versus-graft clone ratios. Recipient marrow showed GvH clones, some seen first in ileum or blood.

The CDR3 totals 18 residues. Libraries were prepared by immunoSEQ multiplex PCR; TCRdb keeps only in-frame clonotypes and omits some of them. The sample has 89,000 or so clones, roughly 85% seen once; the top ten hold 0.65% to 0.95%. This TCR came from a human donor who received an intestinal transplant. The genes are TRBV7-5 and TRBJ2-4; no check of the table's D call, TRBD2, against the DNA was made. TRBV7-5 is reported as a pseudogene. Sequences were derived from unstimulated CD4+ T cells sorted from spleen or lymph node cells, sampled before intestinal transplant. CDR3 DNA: TGTGCCAGAAGCTCCGACCGACTAGCGGGAGGGGCCAAAAACATTCAGTACTTC. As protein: CARSSDRLAGGAKNIQYF.